This TCR beta chain emerged from a study of identical twins. Findings and limits, study-wide: Fewer insertions were carried by abundant cord blood beta clonotypes, but none was seen in memory repertoires.

The germline V gene encodes CDR1 SGHAT and CDR2 FQNNGV. This CDR3 region has 17 residues. V gave up 1 base and J gave up 4 bases; unmatched junction bases: 7. This clonotype was recorded a few times. Antigen unknown. After template switching added a universal primer site, the resulting cDNA carried unique molecular identifiers. Using its own MiXCR run on the 5' RACE reads, TCRdb lists one record per CDR3 protein. This sample has 500,000 to 650,000 distinct CDR3 sequences; just over 7% occur once, and the top ten carry 1.6%. Separately, the same data were catalogued under a study of yellow fever vaccine responses in identical twins.

The V and J genes are TRBV11-2 and TRBJ1-1; 12 bases fit TRBD1. This TCR was sampled from a woman aged 18-29 years in good health. The sample was PBMCs. Here the CDR3 DNA reads TGTGCCAGCAGCTTAGGCGGGGACAGGGGGCGCGGCACTGAAGCTTTCTTT. The encoded protein is CASSLGGDRGRGTEAFF.